This TCR beta chain is drawn from a study of OX40 agonist ivuxolimab in advanced cancers. Turning to the study itself: As their treatment, patients were administered ivuxolimab, an agonistic anti-OX40 (CD134) antibody. The patients received ivuxolimab by intravenous route every 2 weeks at 0.01 to 10 mg/kg. Study results and caveats: On average, a greater number of expanded clones characterised CD8+ T cells relative to CD4+.

A note on this clone: The antigen is undetermined.

In germline, CDR1 is SGHRS, CDR2 YFSETQ. The CDR3 has 20 residues. Deletions cut 2 bases from V and 8 bases from J, with 34 bases between. Repertoires were generated with immunoSEQ multiplex PCR, while TCRdb's copy carries only in-frame clones and drops some. The table records some 95,000 clones, around 88% of them present only once. The starting material was CD4+ or CD8+ T cells sorted from blood, obtained in a trial of the OX40 agonist ivuxolimab. The chain uses TRBV5-1 and TRBJ1-2; the D is unclear. The sequence was collected from an adult with an advanced solid tumor such as melanoma, head and neck, liver or kidney cancer. This chain's CDR3 is CASSFLLAKSFTAVNLGYTF. The CDR3 nucleotides are TGCGCCAGCAGCTTCCTTTTGGCTAAATCCTTTACTGCGGTGAATCTAGGCTACACCTTC.